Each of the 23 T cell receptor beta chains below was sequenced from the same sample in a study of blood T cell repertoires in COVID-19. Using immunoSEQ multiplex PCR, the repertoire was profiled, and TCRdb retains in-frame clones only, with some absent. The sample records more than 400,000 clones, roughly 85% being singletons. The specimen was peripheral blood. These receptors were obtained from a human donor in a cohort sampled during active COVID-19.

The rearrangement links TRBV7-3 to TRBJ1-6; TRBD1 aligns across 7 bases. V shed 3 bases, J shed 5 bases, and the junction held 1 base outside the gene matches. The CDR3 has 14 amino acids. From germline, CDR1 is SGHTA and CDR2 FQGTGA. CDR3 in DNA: TGTGCCAGCAGCTTCGGACAGGATAATTCACCCCTCCACTTT. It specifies CASSFGQDNSPLHF.

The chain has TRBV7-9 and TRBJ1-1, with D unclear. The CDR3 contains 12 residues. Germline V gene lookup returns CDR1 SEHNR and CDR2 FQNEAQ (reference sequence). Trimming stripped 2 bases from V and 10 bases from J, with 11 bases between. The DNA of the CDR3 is TGTGCCAGCAGCTTAATCGAGGATAGAGCTTTCTTT. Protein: CASSLIEDRAFF.

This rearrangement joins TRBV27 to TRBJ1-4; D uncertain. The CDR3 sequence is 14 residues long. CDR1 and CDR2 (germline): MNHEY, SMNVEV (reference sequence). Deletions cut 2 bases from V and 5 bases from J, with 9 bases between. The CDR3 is CASSLIGANEKLFF. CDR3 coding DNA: TGTGCCAGCAGTTTAATCGGTGCCAATGAAAAACTGTTTTTT.

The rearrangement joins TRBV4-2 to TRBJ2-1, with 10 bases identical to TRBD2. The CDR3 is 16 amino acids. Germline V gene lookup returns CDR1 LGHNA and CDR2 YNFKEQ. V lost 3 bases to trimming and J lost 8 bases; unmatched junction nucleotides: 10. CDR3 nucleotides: TGTGCCAGCAGCCATTTCACTAGCGGGGTTGGCTATGAGCAGTTCTTC. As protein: CASSHFTSGVGYEQFF.

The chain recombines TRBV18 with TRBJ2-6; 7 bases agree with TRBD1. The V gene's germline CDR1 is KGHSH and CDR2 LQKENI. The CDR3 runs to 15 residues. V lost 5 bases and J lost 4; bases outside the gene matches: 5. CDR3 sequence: CASSTGAAGANVLTF. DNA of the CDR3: TGTGCCAGCTCAACAGGGGCGGCGGGGGCCAACGTCCTGACTTTC.

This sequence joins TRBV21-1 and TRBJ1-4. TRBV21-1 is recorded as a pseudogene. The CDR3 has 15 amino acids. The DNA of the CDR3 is TGTGCCAGCAGCCCTCTAGAGAGGGCGGTTGAAAAACTGTTTTTT. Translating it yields CASSPLERAVEKLFF.

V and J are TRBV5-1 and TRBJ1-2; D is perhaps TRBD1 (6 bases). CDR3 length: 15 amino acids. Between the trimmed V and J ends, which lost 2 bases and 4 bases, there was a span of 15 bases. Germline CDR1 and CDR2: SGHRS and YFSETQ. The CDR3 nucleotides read TGCGCCAGCAGCTTACAACAGGGTTCAGGCTATGGCTACACCTTC. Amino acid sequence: CASSLQQGSGYGYTF.

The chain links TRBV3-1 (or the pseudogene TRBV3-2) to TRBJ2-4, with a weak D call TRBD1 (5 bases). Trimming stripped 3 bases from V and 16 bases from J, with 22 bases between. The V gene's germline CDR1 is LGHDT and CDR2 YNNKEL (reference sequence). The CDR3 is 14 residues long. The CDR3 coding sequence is TGTGCCAGCAGCCAGAGTGCAGGACAACCCCTGCGATACTTC. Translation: CASSQSAGQPLRYF.

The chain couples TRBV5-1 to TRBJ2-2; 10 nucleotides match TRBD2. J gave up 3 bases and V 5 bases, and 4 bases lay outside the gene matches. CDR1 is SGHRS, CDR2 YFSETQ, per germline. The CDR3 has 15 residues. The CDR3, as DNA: TGCGCCAGCAGGAGAGGGACTAGCGACACCGGGGAGCTGTTTTTT. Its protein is CASRRGTSDTGELFF.

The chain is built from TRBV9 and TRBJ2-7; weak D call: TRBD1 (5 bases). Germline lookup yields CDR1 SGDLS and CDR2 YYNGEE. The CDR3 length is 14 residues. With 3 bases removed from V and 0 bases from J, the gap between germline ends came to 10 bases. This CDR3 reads CASSARQSSYEQYF. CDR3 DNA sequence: TGTGCCAGCAGCGCCCGACAGAGCTCCTACGAGCAGTACTTC.

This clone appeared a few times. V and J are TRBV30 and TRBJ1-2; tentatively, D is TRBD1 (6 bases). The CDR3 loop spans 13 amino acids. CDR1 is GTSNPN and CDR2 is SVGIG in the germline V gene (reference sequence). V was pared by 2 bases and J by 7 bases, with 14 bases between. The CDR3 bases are TGTGCCTGGAGTAAGACAGGAGTTGGTGGCTACACCTTC. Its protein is CAWSKTGVGGYTF. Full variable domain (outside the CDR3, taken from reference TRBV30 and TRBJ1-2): SQTIHQWPATLVQPVGSPLSLECTVEGTSNPNLYWYRQAAGRGLQLLFYSVGIGQISSEVPQNLSASRPQDRQFILSSKKLLLSDSGFYLCAWSKTGVGGYTFGSGTRLTVV.

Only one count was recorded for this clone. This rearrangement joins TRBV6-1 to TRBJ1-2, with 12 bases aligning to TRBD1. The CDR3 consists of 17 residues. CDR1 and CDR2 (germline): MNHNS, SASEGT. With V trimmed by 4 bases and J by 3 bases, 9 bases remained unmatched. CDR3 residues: CASSAGGQGANYYGYTF. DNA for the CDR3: TGTGCCAGCAGTGCCGGGGGACAGGGGGCGAATTACTATGGCTACACCTTC.

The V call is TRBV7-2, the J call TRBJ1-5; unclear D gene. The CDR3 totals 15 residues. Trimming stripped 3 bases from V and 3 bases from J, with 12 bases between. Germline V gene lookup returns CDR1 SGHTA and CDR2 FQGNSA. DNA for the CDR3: TGTGCCAGCAGCTTTATGGCGGCAGACAATCAGCCCCAGCATTTT. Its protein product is CASSFMAADNQPQHF.

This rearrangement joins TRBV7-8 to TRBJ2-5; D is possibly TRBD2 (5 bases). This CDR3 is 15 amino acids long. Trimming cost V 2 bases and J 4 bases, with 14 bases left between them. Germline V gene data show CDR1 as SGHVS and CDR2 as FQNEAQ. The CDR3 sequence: CASSLSGGGRETQYF. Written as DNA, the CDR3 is TGTGCCAGCAGCTTAAGCGGAGGTGGGCGAGAGACCCAGTACTTC.

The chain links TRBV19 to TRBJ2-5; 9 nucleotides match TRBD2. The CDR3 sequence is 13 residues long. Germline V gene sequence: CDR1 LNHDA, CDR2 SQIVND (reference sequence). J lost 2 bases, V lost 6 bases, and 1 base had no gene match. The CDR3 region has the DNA TGTGCCAGTAGGCTAGCGGGGCAAGAGACCCAGTACTTC. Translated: CASRLAGQETQYF.

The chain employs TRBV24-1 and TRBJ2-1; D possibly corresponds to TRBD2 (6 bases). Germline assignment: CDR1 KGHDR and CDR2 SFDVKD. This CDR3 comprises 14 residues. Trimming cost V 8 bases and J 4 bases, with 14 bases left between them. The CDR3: CATNYGGTYNEQFF. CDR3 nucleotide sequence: TGTGCCACCAACTACGGCGGGACGTACAATGAGCAGTTCTTC.

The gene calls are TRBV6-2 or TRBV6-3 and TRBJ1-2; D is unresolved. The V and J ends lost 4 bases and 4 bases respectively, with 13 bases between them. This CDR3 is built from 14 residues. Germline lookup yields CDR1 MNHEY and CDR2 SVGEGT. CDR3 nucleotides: TGTGCCAGCAGTTCAGTAGTACTAGGCTATGGCTACACCTTC. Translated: CASSSVVLGYGYTF.

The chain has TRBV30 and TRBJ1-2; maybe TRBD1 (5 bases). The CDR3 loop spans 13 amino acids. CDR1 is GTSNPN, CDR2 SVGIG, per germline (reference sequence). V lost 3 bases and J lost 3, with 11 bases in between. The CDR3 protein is CAWRLTGYYGYTF. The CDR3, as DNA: TGTGCCTGGAGATTAACAGGATACTATGGCTACACCTTC.

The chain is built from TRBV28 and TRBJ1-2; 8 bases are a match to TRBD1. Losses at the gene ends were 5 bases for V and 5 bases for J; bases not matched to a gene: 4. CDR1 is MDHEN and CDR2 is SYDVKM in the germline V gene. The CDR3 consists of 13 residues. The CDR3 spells CASSVQGEYGYTF. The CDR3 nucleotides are TGTGCCAGCAGTGTACAGGGGGAGTATGGCTACACCTTC.

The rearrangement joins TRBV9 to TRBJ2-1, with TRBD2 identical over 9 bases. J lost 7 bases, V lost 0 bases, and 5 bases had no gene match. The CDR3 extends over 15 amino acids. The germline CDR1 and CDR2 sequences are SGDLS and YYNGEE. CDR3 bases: TGTGCCAGCAGCGTAGCTAGCGGGGTAGGGAATGAGCAGTTCTTC. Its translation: CASSVASGVGNEQFF.

The chain's CDR3 is CASSLAGSITDTQYF. In DNA, the CDR3 is TGTGCCAGCAGCTTGGCGGGCAGTATCACAGATACGCAGTATTTT. This rearrangement joins TRBV7-9 to TRBJ2-3; D is possibly TRBD2 (5 bases). Per germline, CDR1 SEHNR and CDR2 FQNEAQ (reference sequence). The V end was cut by 3 bases, the J end by 2 bases, with 12 bases between. CDR3 length: 15 amino acids.

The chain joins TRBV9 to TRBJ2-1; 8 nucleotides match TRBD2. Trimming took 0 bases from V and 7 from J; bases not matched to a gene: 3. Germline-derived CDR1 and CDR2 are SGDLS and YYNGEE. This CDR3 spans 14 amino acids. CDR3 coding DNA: TGTGCCAGCAGCGTAGTAACTAGCGGTAATGAGCAGTTCTTC. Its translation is CASSVVTSGNEQFF.

The CDR3 bases are TGTGCCAGCAGCTTAACTTGGGGGCAGTCTAGGCTTCCTCTCCACTTT. This translates into CASSLTWGQSRLPLHF. The chain employs TRBV7-2 and TRBJ1-6, with D possibly TRBD1 on 6 matching bases. The CDR3 length is 16 residues. V dropped 2 bases and J dropped 16 bases, with 24 bases sitting between them. Germline V gives CDR1 SGHTA, CDR2 FQGNSA.